These T cell receptor beta chains were read from a single sample in a study of beta chain features in type 1 diabetes. TCRdb's copy holds only in-frame clones and misses some; the assay was immunoSEQ multiplex PCR. Here the sample spans 630,000 or so clones, more than 13% being singletons. Sequencing input: naive CD4+ T cells from blood. All receptors come from a man aged 18 to 30 with type 1 diabetes. Each CDR3 is given with its conserved first and last residue. The D gene is left open where the match is weak. Clone size, where shown, is once, few, many, or a class for clones that have expanded.

-	TRBJ2-1	-	TRBV5-6	CASSLWAAAYNEQFF	TGTGCCAGCAGCTTGTGGGCAGCGGCCTACAATGAGCAGTTCTTC
-	TRBJ2-1	-	TRBV9	CASSPVTSYNEQFF	TGTGCCAGCAGCCCAGTAACGTCCTACAATGAGCAGTTCTTC
-	TRBJ2-3	-	TRBV27	CASSLDRRYTQYF	TGTGCCAGCAGTTTAGACAGGCGTTATACGCAGTATTTT
TRBD1	TRBJ2-7	few	TRBV6-1	CASRPGDSSYEQYF	TGTGCCAGCAGGCCTGGGGACAGCTCCTACGAGCAGTACTTC
-	TRBJ2-3	-	TRBV30	CAWSGSEYTQYF	TGTGCCTGGAGCGGGAGCGAATATACGCAGTATTTT
-	TRBJ1-5	few	TRBV18	CASSPGQGPQHF	TGTGCCAGCTCACCAGGGCAGGGGCCCCAGCATTTT
-	TRBJ2-6	-	TRBV7-2	CASSFGLSGANVLTF	TGTGCCAGCAGCTTCGGGTTGTCTGGGGCCAACGTCCTGACTTTC
-	TRBJ1-5	few	TRBV28	CASAVKGRDDQPQHF	TGTGCCAGCGCCGTCAAGGGCAGGGATGATCAGCCCCAGCATTTT
-	TRBJ1-1	-	TRBV4-2	CASSRGEQWGTEAFF	TGTGCCAGCAGCCGGGGGGAACAGTGGGGCACTGAAGCTTTCTTT
-	TRBJ2-1	-	TRBV29-1	CSVERAVNEQFF	TGCAGCGTTGAGAGGGCAGTCAATGAGCAGTTCTTC
-	TRBJ1-2	few	TRBV5-6	CASSPASFSGYTF	TGTGCCAGCAGCCCGGCATCATTCTCTGGCTACACCTTC
TRBD1	TRBJ1-1	few	TRBV28	CASKTSSGTDMNTEAFF	TGTGCCAGCAAAACGTCGTCCGGGACAGATATGAACACTGAAGCTTTCTTT
-	TRBJ1-5	-	TRBV2	CASGPGSNQPQHF	TGTGCCAGCGGCCCAGGCAGCAATCAGCCCCAGCATTTT
-	TRBJ2-7	-	TRBV5-4	CASSLRRQGSYEQYF	TGTGCCAGCAGCCTCCGGCGGCAGGGCTCCTACGAGCAGTACTTC
-	TRBJ1-1	few	TRBV29-1	CSVEDQGRNTEAFF	TGCAGCGTTGAAGACCAGGGGCGGAACACTGAAGCTTTCTTT
-	TRBJ2-1	few	TRBV5-4	CASSHAAVNNEQFF	TGTGCCAGCAGCCATGCCGCAGTTAATAATGAGCAGTTCTTC
-	TRBJ2-7	-	TRBV28	CASIWGYEQYF	TGTGCCAGCATCTGGGGTTACGAGCAGTACTTC
TRBD1	TRBJ1-4	-	TRBV7-9	CASREPGQGSEKLFF	TGTGCCAGCAGGGAACCGGGACAGGGCAGTGAAAAACTGTTTTTT
-	TRBJ1-5	-	TRBV6-1	CASSEYTAHSNQPQHF	TGTGCCAGCAGTGAATATACAGCCCATAGCAATCAGCCCCAGCATTTT
TRBD1	TRBJ1-6	few	TRBV18	CASSPGQGDSPLHF	TGTGCCAGCTCACCAGGGCAGGGGGATTCACCCCTCCACTTT
-	TRBJ1-4	many	TRBV7-9	CASRLGATNEKLFF	TGTGCCAGCAGACTCGGCGCAACTAATGAAAAACTGTTTTTT
TRBD1	TRBJ1-2	-	TRBV5-8	CASSFVPGQGLFYGYTF	TGTGCCAGCAGCTTCGTACCGGGACAGGGTTTGTTCTATGGCTACACCTTC
-	TRBJ2-7	-	TRBV14	CASSQHMGADEQYF	TGTGCCAGCAGCCAACATATGGGGGCGGACGAGCAGTACTTC
-	TRBJ1-1	-	TRBV5-1	CASSVGIRAENTEAFF	TGCGCCAGCAGCGTCGGGATTCGGGCGGAGAACACTGAAGCTTTCTTT
TRBD1	TRBJ2-7	few	TRBV5-1	CASSFGDRVYEQYF	TGCGCCAGCAGCTTCGGGGACAGGGTCTACGAGCAGTACTTC
TRBD2	TRBJ2-5	few	TRBV28	CASSWGLAGTETQYF	TGTGCCAGCAGTTGGGGACTAGCGGGGACCGAGACCCAGTACTTC
TRBD2	TRBJ2-2	-	TRBV5-1	CASSLGLAVNTGELFF	TGCGCCAGCAGCTTAGGACTAGCGGTAAACACCGGGGAGCTGTTTTTT
TRBD2	TRBJ2-1	-	TRBV7-9	CASSLWTSGKNYNEQFF	TGTGCCAGCAGCTTATGGACTAGCGGGAAGAATTACAATGAGCAGTTCTTC
-	TRBJ2-1	-	TRBV7-7	CASSPLGQGGIGEQFF	TGTGCTAGCAGCCCCCTTGGACAGGGAGGGATAGGTGAGCAGTTCTTC
-	TRBJ1-2	-	TRBV25-1	CASLSRESYGYTF	TGTGCCAGTCTCAGCAGGGAATCCTATGGCTACACCTTC
-	TRBJ2-3	few	TRBV5-1	CASSPQGMSDTQYF	TGCGCCAGCAGTCCACAGGGTATGTCGGATACGCAGTATTTT
-	TRBJ1-2	few	TRBV2	CASSVAETNYGYTF	TGTGCCAGCAGTGTGGCGGAAACTAACTATGGCTACACCTTC
-	TRBJ2-7	-	TRBV30	CAWTLGGGEQYF	TGTGCCTGGACACTGGGAGGGGGAGAGCAGTACTTC
TRBD2	TRBJ2-7	-	TRBV30	CAWSPTSGPYEQYF	TGTGCCTGGAGTCCGACTAGCGGGCCTTACGAGCAGTACTTC
TRBD1	TRBJ2-4	few	TRBV18	CASSPPSTGRAKNIQYF	TGTGCCAGCTCACCACCCTCGACAGGGAGAGCCAAAAACATTCAGTACTTC
-	TRBJ1-1	few	TRBV30	CAWSGLGNTEAFF	TGTGCCTGGAGTGGTCTGGGAAACACTGAAGCTTTCTTT
-	TRBJ2-2	few	TRBV30	CAWSVQTATGELFF	TGTGCCTGGAGTGTCCAGACGGCTACCGGGGAGCTGTTTTTT
-	TRBJ1-1	-	TRBV10-3	CAISEVSTEAFF	TGTGCCATCAGTGAAGTCAGCACTGAAGCTTTCTTT
TRBD1	TRBJ2-7	few	TRBV2	CASSTGTDYEQYF	TGTGCCAGCAGCACCGGGACAGACTACGAGCAGTACTTC
-	TRBJ2-3	few	TRBV18	CASAQSQKDTQYF	TGTGCCAGCGCCCAGTCACAGAAAGATACGCAGTATTTT
TRBD1	TRBJ1-3	-	TRBV30	CAWSLGQAGNTIYF	TGTGCCTGGAGTCTTGGACAGGCTGGAAACACCATATATTTT
TRBD2	TRBJ2-7	few	TRBV30	CAWSLGLAGSNEQYF	TGTGCCTGGAGTTTGGGACTAGCGGGGAGTAACGAGCAGTACTTC
-	TRBJ1-1	few	TRBV29-1	CSITRANTEAFF	TGCAGCATTACCAGGGCGAACACTGAAGCTTTCTTT
TRBD1	TRBJ2-7	-	TRBV29-1	CSVRAGGGYEQYF	TGCAGCGTCCGGGCAGGGGGCGGCTACGAGCAGTACTTC
-	TRBJ2-1	few	TRBV21-1	CASSKSTCGPYYRGEREYNEQFF	TGTGCCAGCAGCAAAAGTACTTGTGGCCCTTACTACAGGGGAGAGCGTGAGTACAATGAGCAGTTCTTC
-	TRBJ1-1	few	TRBV13	CASSLGGTDPGEAFF	TGTGCCAGCAGCTTAGGGGGCACGGACCCAGGTGAAGCTTTCTTT
TRBD1	TRBJ1-2	few	TRBV6-1	CASSGQGTGTDYGYTF	TGTGCCAGCAGTGGACAGGGTACCGGAACGGACTATGGCTACACCTTC